Sequencing of this T cell receptor beta chain was carried out in a study of CD8+ T cells in alopecia areata. Specified treatment: oral pan-JAK inhibitor, 5-10 mg twice daily. The ends lost 4 bases at V and 5 bases at J; junction bases unmatched: 4. The germline CDR1 and CDR2 sequences are SGDLS and YYNGEE. This CDR3 is built from 13 residues. The authors extracted RNA and reverse transcribed it into cDNA as the sequencing template. Sequencing used immunoSEQ multiplex PCR; TCRdb keeps in-frame clones, though not all of them. The sample yields tens of thousands of clones, about two thirds seen once. The sequence was collected from a human donor with alopecia areata. The chain uses TRBV9 and TRBJ1-1; 8 bases fit TRBD1. Sequenced material: CD8+ T cells sorted from blood, taken at approximately week 45, from a patient treated with tofacitinib. This CDR3 reads CASSMGTGTEAFF. In nucleotides, the CDR3 is TGTGCCAGCAGCATGGGGACAGGTACTGAAGCTTTCTTT.